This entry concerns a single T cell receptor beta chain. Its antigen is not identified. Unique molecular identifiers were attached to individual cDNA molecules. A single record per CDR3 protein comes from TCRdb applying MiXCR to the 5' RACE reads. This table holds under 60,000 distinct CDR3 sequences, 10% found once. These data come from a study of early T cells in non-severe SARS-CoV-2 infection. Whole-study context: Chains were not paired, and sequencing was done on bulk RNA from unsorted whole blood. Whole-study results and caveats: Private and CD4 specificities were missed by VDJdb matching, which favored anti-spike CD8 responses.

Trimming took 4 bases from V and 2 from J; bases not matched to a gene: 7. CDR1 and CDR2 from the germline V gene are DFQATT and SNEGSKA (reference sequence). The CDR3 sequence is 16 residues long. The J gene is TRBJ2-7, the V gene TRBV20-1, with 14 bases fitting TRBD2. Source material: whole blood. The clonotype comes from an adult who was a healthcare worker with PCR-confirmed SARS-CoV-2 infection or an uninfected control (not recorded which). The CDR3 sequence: CSANPGLAGDPYEQYF. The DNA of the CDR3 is TGCAGTGCTAATCCGGGACTAGCGGGAGACCCCTACGAGCAGTACTTC.